This T cell receptor beta chain was observed in a study of blood T cell repertoires in COVID-19. Background on the study: Sample material is recorded as cDNA or gDNA derived from T cells, B-cell-depleted T cells, or PBMCs.

Germline loops: CDR1 LNHDA, CDR2 SQIVND (reference sequence). The CDR3 runs to 14 residues. Trimming cost V 4 bases and J 5 bases; bases outside gene matches: 4. Original data processing: Amplifying reference gene primers gave estimates of nucleated cell counts. Sequencing was performed with immunoSEQ multiplex PCR; in TCRdb, only in-frame clones are kept and a portion is missing. V and J calls and clone size are as listed in that table; D and trimming were resolved from the DNA. This table holds 250,000 to 300,000 clones, over 65% found once. This receptor was obtained from a man in his sixties who had recovered from COVID-19. Sample: peripheral blood. V and J are TRBV19 and TRBJ2-3, with 9 bases matching TRBD1. The CDR3 bases are TGTGCCAGTAGTAAAGGACAGGGGAGAGATACGCAGTATTTT. Translated: CASSKGQGRDTQYF.